One T cell receptor (beta chain) is described in this entry. Original processing methods: Estimates of nucleated cell counts were drawn from the amplification of reference gene primers. Using immunoSEQ multiplex PCR, the repertoire was profiled, and TCRdb retains in-frame clones only, with some absent. That table supplies the V and J calls and clone size; D and trimming were determined from the DNA. The table records 60,000 to 75,000 clones, approximately 85% of them present only once. This sample is part of a study of blood T cell repertoires in COVID-19. About the research overall: Acute and convalescent COVID-19 specimens originated in the United States, Italy and Spain. In each case, the material was cDNA or gDNA derived from T cells, B-cell-depleted T cells, or PBMCs.

The V and J ends lost 7 bases and 0 bases, in that order; junction bases with no gene match: 3. The CDR3 loop spans 16 amino acids. Germline lookup yields CDR1 LNHDA and CDR2 SQIVND (reference sequence). The TCR was taken from a human donor in a cohort sampled during active COVID-19. Source material: peripheral blood. This chain connects TRBV19 to TRBJ2-1, with TRBD2 identical over 13 bases. The CDR3, as DNA: TGTGCCAGTACCCGGACTAGCGGGAGCTCCTACAATGAGCAGTTCTTC. It translates to CASTRTSGSSYNEQFF.